Listed below are T cell receptor beta chains from one sample, sequenced in a study of CD8 T cells in ankylosing spondylitis. Using its own MiXCR run on the 5' RACE reads, TCRdb lists one record per CDR3 protein. This sample carries approximately 69,000 distinct CDR3 sequences, roughly 5.3% of them seen once, and the ten largest clones take 2.2%. Sequenced input: blood, either unsorted or a sorted T cell fraction (not recorded which). These receptor sequences come from a male donor with ankylosing spondylitis or in good health (not recorded which). Each CDR3 is given with its conserved first and last residue. D genes are given only for firm matches. Clone size is shown for a subset of rows, as once, few, many or a class of expanded clone.

D: -
J: TRBJ1-2
V: TRBV6-2/TRBV6-3
size: many
CDR3: CASSSHQGDGGGYTF
DNA: TGTGCCAGCAGTTCACACCAGGGTGATGGTGGTGGCTACACCTTC

D: TRBD2
J: TRBJ2-7
V: TRBV3-1
size: many
CDR3: CASSQTGTSGSYEQYF
DNA: TGTGCCAGCAGCCAAACCGGGACTAGCGGGTCCTACGAGCAGTACTTC

D: TRBD1
J: TRBJ2-2
V: TRBV29-1
size: many
CDR3: CSVLSGDRGEIGELFF
DNA: TGCAGCGTTTTAAGTGGGGACAGGGGCGAAATCGGGGAGCTGTTTTTT

D: -
J: TRBJ1-1
V: TRBV27
size: many
CDR3: CASSLRPMLPAFF
DNA: TGTGCCAGCAGTCTACGCCCAATGTTGCCGGCTTTCTTT

D: -
J: TRBJ1-1
V: TRBV20-1
size: many
CDR3: CSARGGEDSEAFF
DNA: TGCAGTGCTAGGGGAGGGGAGGACTCTGAAGCTTTCTTT

D: -
J: TRBJ1-4
V: TRBV20-1
size: many
CDR3: CSANQATSQEKLFF
DNA: TGCAGTGCTAACCAGGCCACCTCCCAGGAAAAACTGTTTTTT

D: TRBD2
J: TRBJ2-7
V: TRBV5-5
size: many
CDR3: CASSFLLAGGRNYEQYF
DNA: TGTGCCAGCAGCTTTTTACTAGCGGGGGGCCGAAACTACGAGCAGTACTTC

D: -
J: TRBJ2-7
V: TRBV28
size: few
CDR3: CASTTGLEQYF
DNA: TGTGCCAGTACTACAGGGCTCGAGCAGTACTTC

D: -
J: TRBJ2-2
V: TRBV10-2
size: many
CDR3: CASKPDFLTGELFF
DNA: TGCGCCAGCAAGCCGGACTTTCTCACCGGGGAGCTGTTTTTT

D: TRBD2
J: TRBJ2-3
V: TRBV11-2
size: few
CDR3: CASSTGLAGGKVIDTQYF
DNA: TGTGCCAGCAGCACAGGACTAGCGGGGGGGAAGGTTATAGATACGCAGTATTTT

D: -
J: TRBJ1-4
V: TRBV27
size: many
CDR3: CASSLSRQRGEKLFF
DNA: TGTGCCAGCAGTTTATCTCGACAGAGGGGTGAAAAACTGTTTTTT

D: -
J: TRBJ2-1
V: TRBV5-1
size: many
CDR3: CASNGWNLGGDEQFF
DNA: TGCGCCAGCAACGGTTGGAACTTGGGGGGAGATGAGCAGTTCTTC

D: -
J: TRBJ1-2
V: TRBV12-3/TRBV12-4
size: many
CDR3: CASSLVTGDGYTF
DNA: TGTGCCAGCAGTTTGGTCACAGGAGATGGCTACACCTTC

D: TRBD1
J: TRBJ1-2
V: TRBV30
size: many
CDR3: CATGQDLSYTF
DNA: TGTGCCACGGGACAGGACTTGAGCTACACCTTC

D: TRBD2
J: TRBJ2-7
V: TRBV10-1
size: few
CDR3: CASPTVVGGAVSYEQYF
DNA: TGCGCCAGCCCTACCGTCGTGGGAGGGGCCGTCTCCTACGAGCAGTACTTC

D: -
J: TRBJ2-5
V: TRBV28
size: many
CDR3: CASSYFRVGETQYF
DNA: TGTGCCAGCAGTTATTTCAGGGTAGGCGAGACCCAGTACTTC

D: -
J: TRBJ1-5
V: TRBV12-3/TRBV12-4
size: many
CDR3: CASTLDGPDQPQHF
DNA: TGTGCCAGCACCTTGGACGGGCCAGATCAGCCCCAGCATTTT

D: -
J: TRBJ1-6
V: TRBV7-2
size: many
CDR3: CASSLEWGPHSPLHF
DNA: TGTGCCAGCAGCTTAGAGTGGGGTCCGCATTCACCCCTCCACTTT

D: TRBD1
J: TRBJ1-3
V: TRBV3-1
size: many
CDR3: CASSPAGRDRGSGNTIYF
DNA: TGTGCCAGCAGCCCAGCCGGCCGGGACAGGGGCTCTGGAAACACCATATATTTT

D: -
J: TRBJ1-1
V: TRBV18
size: many
CDR3: CASSLVIQENTEAFF
DNA: TGTGCCAGCTCACTCGTTATACAAGAGAACACTGAAGCTTTCTTT

D: TRBD1
J: TRBJ1-6
V: TRBV7-8
size: many
CDR3: CASSPRDRDNSPLHF
DNA: TGTGCCAGCAGCCCCCGGGACAGAGATAATTCACCCCTCCACTTT

D: TRBD2
J: TRBJ2-5
V: TRBV15
size: -
CDR3: CATSREPAGGQGTQYF
DNA: TGCGCCACCAGCAGAGAACCAGCGGGGGGGCAAGGGACCCAGTACTTC

D: -
J: TRBJ2-3
V: TRBV20-1
size: many
CDR3: CSARGRGTDTQYF
DNA: TGCAGTGCTAGGGGCAGGGGTACAGATACGCAGTATTTT

D: -
J: TRBJ2-1
V: TRBV12-3/TRBV12-4
size: many
CDR3: CASSLSADGNEQFF
DNA: TGTGCCAGCAGTTTATCGGCAGATGGGAATGAGCAGTTCTTC

D: TRBD1
J: TRBJ1-1
V: TRBV7-2
size: many
CDR3: CASSYGRGDRDTEAFF
DNA: TGTGCCAGCAGCTACGGGAGGGGAGACAGGGACACTGAAGCTTTCTTT

D: -
J: TRBJ2-7
V: TRBV13
size: many
CDR3: CASSHPRSSYEQYF
DNA: TGTGCCAGCAGCCACCCACGTTCGTCCTACGAGCAGTACTTC

D: TRBD1
J: TRBJ1-4
V: TRBV28
size: many
CDR3: CASSPPGGGRPNEKLFF
DNA: TGTGCCAGCAGTCCACCAGGGGGGGGGAGGCCTAATGAAAAACTGTTTTTT

D: -
J: TRBJ2-3
V: TRBV7-8
size: many
CDR3: CASSLYGKDTQYF
DNA: TGTGCCAGCAGCTTGTACGGGAAAGATACGCAGTATTTT

D: -
J: TRBJ1-1
V: TRBV29-1
size: many
CDR3: CSVQNLGETEAFF
DNA: TGCAGCGTTCAAAACCTGGGGGAGACTGAAGCTTTCTTT

D: -
J: TRBJ1-1
V: TRBV20-1
size: many
CDR3: CSARYLRTNTEAFF
DNA: TGCAGTGCTAGATATCTGCGGACGAACACTGAAGCTTTCTTT

D: -
J: TRBJ2-1
V: TRBV28
size: many
CDR3: CASGTGGTGTYNEQFF
DNA: TGTGCCAGCGGAACGGGGGGGACAGGGACCTACAATGAGCAGTTCTTC

D: -
J: TRBJ2-3
V: TRBV20-1
size: many
CDR3: CSARDRRSGSTDTQYF
DNA: TGCAGTGCTAGAGATCGCCGAAGCGGGAGCACAGATACGCAGTATTTT

D: TRBD2
J: TRBJ2-1
V: TRBV7-9
size: many
CDR3: CASSPVAGGLGNEQFF
DNA: TGTGCCAGCAGCCCGGTAGCGGGGGGCCTTGGGAATGAGCAGTTCTTC

D: -
J: TRBJ1-2
V: TRBV2
size: many
CDR3: CACWDGYGYTF
DNA: TGTGCCTGCTGGGACGGGTATGGCTACACCTTC

D: -
J: TRBJ2-2
V: TRBV20-1
size: many
CDR3: CSAPRLGEAGELFF
DNA: TGCAGTGCTCCCCGTTTGGGGGAAGCCGGGGAGCTGTTTTTT

D: TRBD1
J: TRBJ1-4
V: TRBV4-1
size: many
CDR3: CASSQQPGGFNEKLFF
DNA: TGCGCCAGCAGCCAGCAACCAGGGGGCTTTAATGAAAAACTGTTTTTT

D: TRBD2
J: TRBJ2-1
V: TRBV5-1
size: many
CDR3: CASSLTSGGDNEQFF
DNA: TGCGCCAGCAGCTTGACTAGCGGGGGGGACAATGAGCAGTTCTTC

D: TRBD1
J: TRBJ2-5
V: TRBV27
size: many
CDR3: CASSLFVGGGETQYF
DNA: TGTGCCAGCAGTTTATTCGTAGGGGGCGGAGAGACCCAGTACTTC

D: -
J: TRBJ2-7
V: TRBV5-1
size: medium-sized
CDR3: CASSLDRTGEQYF
DNA: TGCGCCAGCAGCTTGGACAGAACGGGCGAGCAGTACTTC

D: -
J: TRBJ2-7
V: TRBV3-1
size: once
CDR3: CASCQVGRPIYEQYF
DNA: TGTGCCAGCTGCCAGGTTGGCCGGCCAATCTACGAGCAGTACTTC

D: TRBD1
J: TRBJ2-1
V: TRBV7-9
size: few
CDR3: CASSADRVRNEQFF
DNA: TGTGCCAGCAGCGCGGACAGGGTAAGGAATGAGCAGTTCTTC

D: -
J: TRBJ2-1
V: TRBV20-1
size: many
CDR3: CSARNTYNEQFF
DNA: TGCAGTGCTAGAAACACATACAATGAGCAGTTCTTC

D: -
J: TRBJ2-7
V: TRBV10-3
size: many
CDR3: CAISDGTKEQYF
DNA: TGTGCCATCAGTGACGGAACTAAAGAGCAGTACTTC

D: -
J: TRBJ2-1
V: TRBV9
size: many
CDR3: CASSAGTGPNNEQFF
DNA: TGTGCCAGCAGCGCCGGGACGGGCCCTAACAATGAGCAGTTCTTC